This TCR beta chain was obtained from a study of patients and donors after allogeneic stem cell transplantation (dated by TCRdb to 2020 to 2022). This clonotype is considered medium-sized (0.01 to 0.1%). Its antigen specificity is not known. Per-base qualities were not stored, and no clone one base away is much larger. CDR1 and CDR2 are read off the germline V gene as MNHEY and SVGEGT. V gives up 8 bases and J gives up 8 bases, and the segment between their germline ends measures 15 bases. The CDR3 starts with the cysteine, ends with the phenylalanine, and has 12 residues. The entry retains the CDR3 DNA only, 36 bases that are in frame from base 1. The library was prepared using RT-PCR. Sequencing was performed on a NextSeq 550. In TCRdb, the public reads were trimmed at Q25 with fastp and aligned with MiXCR, with productive beta chains retained. Rows are unified per CDR3 protein, each entry keeping the most common DNA and genes. For this sample there are hundreds of distinct CDR3 sequences; about 1.3% appear just once. Around 38% of the sample lies in the top ten.

The clonotype was recovered from a human donor who was either an allogeneic HSCT recipient or a stem cell or donor lymphocyte infusion donor (not recorded which). It is not recorded whose cells these are; they may come from a transplant donor. Recombination joined TRBV6-2 or TRBV6-3 with TRBJ1-2, with no confidently assigned D gene. Sequencing input: blood, either unsorted or a sorted T cell fraction (not recorded which). The bases are TGTGCCAGCGCCGGAGGCCCCCGAGGCTACACCTTC. Its coded protein is CASAGGPRGYTF.